This T cell receptor beta chain was captured by sequencing in a study of cytomegalovirus exposure and HLA in healthy donors. Study-wide results and caveats: Based on reports, TCR beta sequences accurately predicted HLA-A and HLA-B alleles for most subjects. Later analysis placed DRB1 highest and HLA-C lowest in TCR association rates, which differed by HLA locus. With later analysis, a missense DCLRE1C variant became linked to TCR beta V- and J-gene trimming.

With regard to this clone: The antigen is unknown.

Trimming at V came to 1 base and at J to 11 bases, leaving 6 bases not matched to a gene. CDR3 length: 14 amino acids. Germline assignment: CDR1 MNHEY and CDR2 SVGAGI. Although they were nominally healthy when sampled, donors likely had unrecorded immune exposures. Use of 60 Vbeta and 13 Jbeta primers characterized the PCR. Data came from immunoSEQ multiplex PCR; TCRdb stores just in-frame clones and leaves some out. The sample has 95,000 to 150,000 clones, around 66% seen once. The chain links TRBV6-5 to TRBJ1-1; 11 bases match TRBD1. The sequenced sample consisted of PBMCs. The TCR sequence derives from a man aged 18 to 30 in good health and CMV-seronegative. CDR3 DNA: TGTGCCAGCAGTTACTGGACCGGGACAGGGGGGGCTTTCTTT. Protein sequence: CASSYWTGTGGAFF.